The clone carrying this TCR beta chain was counted at least ten times. The antigen remains undetermined. This CDR3 is built from 14 residues. The V gene lost 7 bases and the J gene lost 9 bases, with 21 bases spanning the gap. This record comes from a study of T cell repertoires in cytomegalovirus infection. Study details: Both CMV infection and a matching HLA type were indicated by public TCR beta signatures. Points from the study as a whole: Dominant in the ex vivo response were TCR beta clonotypes restricted by HLA-C and specific for CMV. The study identified carriers of CMV plus the relevant HLA from cumulative public TCR beta family frequency.

TCRdb used MiXCR to reprocess the reads, holding one entry per CDR3 protein. The table lists roughly 500,000 distinct CDR3 sequences, 15% to 20% of them singletons. This TCR was sampled from a human donor in good health (CMV status not recorded). Some clones in this sample may be carry-over from other donors' samples. The material sequenced was CD8+ T cells from PBMCs. The chain carries TRBV12-3 or TRBV12-4 and TRBJ1-1; D gene ambiguous. As DNA, the CDR3 is TGTGCCAGCATTACCGGGGTTGAGGCGGTTCAAGCTTTCTTT. Its translation is CASITGVEAVQAFF.